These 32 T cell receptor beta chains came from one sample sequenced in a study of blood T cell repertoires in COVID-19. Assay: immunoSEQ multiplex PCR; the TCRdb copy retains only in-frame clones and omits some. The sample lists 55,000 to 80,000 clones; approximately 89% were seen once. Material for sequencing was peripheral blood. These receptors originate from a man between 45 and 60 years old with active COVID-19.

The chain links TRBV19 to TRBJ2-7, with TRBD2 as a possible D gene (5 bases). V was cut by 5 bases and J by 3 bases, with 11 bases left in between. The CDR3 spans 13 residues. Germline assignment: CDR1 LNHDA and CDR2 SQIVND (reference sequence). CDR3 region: CASSLTGYYEQYF. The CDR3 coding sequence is TGTGCCAGTAGTCTTACGGGATACTACGAGCAGTACTTC.

The CDR3 nucleotides are TGTGCCAGCAGCTTCAGGACAGACTACGAGCAGTACTTC. Its translation: CASSFRTDYEQYF. The chain recombines TRBV5-6 with TRBJ2-7; D is possibly TRBD1 (6 bases). Trimming pared 2 bases from V and 3 bases from J, leaving 9 bases between. The CDR3 has 13 residues. Germline CDR1 is SGHDT and CDR2 is YYEEEE.

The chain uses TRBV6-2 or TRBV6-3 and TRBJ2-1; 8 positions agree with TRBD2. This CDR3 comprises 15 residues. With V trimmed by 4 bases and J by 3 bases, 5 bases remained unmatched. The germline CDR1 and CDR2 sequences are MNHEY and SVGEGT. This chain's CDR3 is CASSSSGGGYNEQFF. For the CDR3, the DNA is TGTGCCAGCAGTTCCTCCGGGGGGGGCTACAATGAGCAGTTCTTC.

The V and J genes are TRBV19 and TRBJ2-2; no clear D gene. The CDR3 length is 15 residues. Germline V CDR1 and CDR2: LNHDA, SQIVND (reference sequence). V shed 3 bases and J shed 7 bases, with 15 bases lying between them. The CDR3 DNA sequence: TGTGCCAGTAGTATGGTCGCGACTGCATACGGGGAGCTGTTTTTT. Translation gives CASSMVATAYGELFF.

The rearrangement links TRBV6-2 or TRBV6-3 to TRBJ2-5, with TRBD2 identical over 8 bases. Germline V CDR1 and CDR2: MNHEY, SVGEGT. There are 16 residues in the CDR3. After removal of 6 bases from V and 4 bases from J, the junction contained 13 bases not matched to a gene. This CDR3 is CASSPIRGAGGETQYF. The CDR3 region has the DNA TGTGCCAGCAGCCCTATAAGGGGGGCGGGAGGAGAGACCCAGTACTTC.

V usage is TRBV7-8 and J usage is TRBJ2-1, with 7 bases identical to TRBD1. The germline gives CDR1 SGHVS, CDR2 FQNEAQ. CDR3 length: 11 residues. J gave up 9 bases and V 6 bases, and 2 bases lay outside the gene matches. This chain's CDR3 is CASRTGAEQFF. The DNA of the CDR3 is TGTGCCAGCAGAACAGGGGCTGAGCAGTTCTTC.

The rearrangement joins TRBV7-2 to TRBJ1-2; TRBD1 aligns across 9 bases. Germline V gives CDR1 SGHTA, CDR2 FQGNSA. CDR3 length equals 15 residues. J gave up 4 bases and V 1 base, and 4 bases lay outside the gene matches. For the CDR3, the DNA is TGTGCCAGCAGCTTAGATTCGACAGGGGGCTATGGCTACACCTTC. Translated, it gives CASSLDSTGGYGYTF.

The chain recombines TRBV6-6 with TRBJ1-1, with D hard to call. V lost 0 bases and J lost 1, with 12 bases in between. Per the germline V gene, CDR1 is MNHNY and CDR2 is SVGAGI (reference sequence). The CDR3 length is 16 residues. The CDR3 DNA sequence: TGTGCCAGCAGTTACTCAGGCCAGGCGACGAACACTGAAGCTTTCTTT. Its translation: CASSYSGQATNTEAFF.

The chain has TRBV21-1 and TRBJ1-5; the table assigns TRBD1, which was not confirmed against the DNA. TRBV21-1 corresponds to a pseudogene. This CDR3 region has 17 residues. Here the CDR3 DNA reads TGTGCCAGCAAACAAATATGGGACAGAAGAGTGAATCAGCCCCAGCATTTT. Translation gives CASKQIWDRRVNQPQHF.

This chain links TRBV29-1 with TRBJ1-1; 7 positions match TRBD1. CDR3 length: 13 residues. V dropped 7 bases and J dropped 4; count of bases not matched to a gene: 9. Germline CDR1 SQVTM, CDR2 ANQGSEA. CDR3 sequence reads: CSAQTGLVTEAFF. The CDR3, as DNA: TGCAGCGCCCAGACAGGGCTGGTCACTGAAGCTTTCTTT.

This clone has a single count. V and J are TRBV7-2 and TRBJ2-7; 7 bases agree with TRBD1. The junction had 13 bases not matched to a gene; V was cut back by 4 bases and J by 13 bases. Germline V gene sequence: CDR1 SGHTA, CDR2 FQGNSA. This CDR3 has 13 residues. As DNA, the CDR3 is TGTGCCAGCAGCTACTTCCGGGACAGAGAAAGATACTTC. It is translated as CASSYFRDRERYF.

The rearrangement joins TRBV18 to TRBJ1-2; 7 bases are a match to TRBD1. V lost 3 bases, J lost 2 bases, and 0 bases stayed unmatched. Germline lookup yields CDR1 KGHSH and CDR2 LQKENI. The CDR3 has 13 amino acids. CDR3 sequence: CASSPTGNYGYTF. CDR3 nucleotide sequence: TGTGCCAGCTCACCGACAGGGAACTATGGCTACACCTTC.

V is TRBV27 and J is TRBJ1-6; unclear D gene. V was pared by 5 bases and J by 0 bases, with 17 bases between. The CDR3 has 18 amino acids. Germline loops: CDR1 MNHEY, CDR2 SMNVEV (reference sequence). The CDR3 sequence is CASSTTGFSGSYNSPLHF. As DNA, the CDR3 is TGTGCCAGCAGTACCACGGGGTTCAGTGGCTCCTATAATTCACCCCTCCACTTT.

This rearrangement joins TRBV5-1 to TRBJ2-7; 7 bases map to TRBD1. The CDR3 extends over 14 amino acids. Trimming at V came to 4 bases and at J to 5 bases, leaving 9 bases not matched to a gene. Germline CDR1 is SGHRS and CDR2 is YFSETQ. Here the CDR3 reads CASSTTGFIDEQYF. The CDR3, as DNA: TGCGCCAGCAGCACGACAGGGTTCATCGACGAGCAGTACTTC.

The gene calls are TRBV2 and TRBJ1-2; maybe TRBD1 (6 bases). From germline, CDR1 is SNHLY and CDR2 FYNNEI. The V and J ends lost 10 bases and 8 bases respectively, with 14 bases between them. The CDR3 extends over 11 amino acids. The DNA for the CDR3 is TGTGCCACCTATACAGGGCTCGGCTACACCTTC. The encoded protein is CATYTGLGYTF.

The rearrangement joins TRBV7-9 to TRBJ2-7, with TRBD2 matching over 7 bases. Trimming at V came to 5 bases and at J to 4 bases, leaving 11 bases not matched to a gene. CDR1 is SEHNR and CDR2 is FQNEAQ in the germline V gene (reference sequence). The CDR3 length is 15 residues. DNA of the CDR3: TGTGCCAGCAGCAGAGGGTATACGGGGGGATACGAGCAGTACTTC. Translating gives CASSRGYTGGYEQYF.

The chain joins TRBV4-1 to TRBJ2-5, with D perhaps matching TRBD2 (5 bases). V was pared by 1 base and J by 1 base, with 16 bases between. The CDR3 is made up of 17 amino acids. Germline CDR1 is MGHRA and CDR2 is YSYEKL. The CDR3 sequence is CASSQGARSGSQETQYF. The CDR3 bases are TGCGCCAGCAGCCAAGGGGCGAGGTCGGGGAGCCAAGAGACCCAGTACTTC.

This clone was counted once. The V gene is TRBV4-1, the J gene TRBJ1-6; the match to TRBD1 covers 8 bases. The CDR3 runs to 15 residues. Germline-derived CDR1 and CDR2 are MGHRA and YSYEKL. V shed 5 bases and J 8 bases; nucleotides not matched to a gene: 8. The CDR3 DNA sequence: TGCGCCAGCAGCGAGCTAGACAGGGGTGATTCACCCCTCCACTTT. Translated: CASSELDRGDSPLHF.

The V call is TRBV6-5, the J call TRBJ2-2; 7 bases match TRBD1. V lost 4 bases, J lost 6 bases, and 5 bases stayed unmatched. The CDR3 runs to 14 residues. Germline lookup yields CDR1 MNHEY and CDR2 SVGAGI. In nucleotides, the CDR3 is TGTGCCAGCAGTTCAGGGGGTAGTGCCGGGGAGCTGTTTTTT. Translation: CASSSGGSAGELFF.

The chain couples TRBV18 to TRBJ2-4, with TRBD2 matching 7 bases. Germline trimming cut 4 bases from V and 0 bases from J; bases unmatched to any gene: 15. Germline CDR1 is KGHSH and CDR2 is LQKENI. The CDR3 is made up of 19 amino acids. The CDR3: CASSQTTGLVDQAKNIQYF. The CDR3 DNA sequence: TGTGCCAGCTCACAGACCACAGGACTAGTAGATCAAGCCAAAAACATTCAGTACTTC. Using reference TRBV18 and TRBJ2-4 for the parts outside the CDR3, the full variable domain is NAGVMQNPRHLVRRRGQEARLRCSPMKGHSHVYWYRQLPEEGLKFMVYLQKENIIDESGMPKERFSAEFPKEGPSILRIQQVVRGDSAAYFCASSQTTGLVDQAKNIQYFGAGTRLSVL.

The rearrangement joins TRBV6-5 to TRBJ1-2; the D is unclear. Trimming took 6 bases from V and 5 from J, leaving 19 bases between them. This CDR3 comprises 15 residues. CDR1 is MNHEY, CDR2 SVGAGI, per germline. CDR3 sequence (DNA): TGTGCCAGCAGAGCCTTCCCCCGAGGAGGGTATGGCTACACCTTC. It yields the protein CASRAFPRGGYGYTF.

The CDR3 protein is CAISESSGGAYNEQFF. In DNA form, the CDR3 reads TGTGCCATCAGTGAGTCTAGCGGGGGGGCCTACAATGAGCAGTTCTTC. The V call is TRBV10-3, the J call TRBJ2-1; the match to TRBD2 covers 11 bases. Germline assignment: CDR1 ENHRY and CDR2 SYGVKD. The CDR3 consists of 16 residues. V trimming: 0 bases; J trimming: 2 bases; junction bases outside the gene matches: 0.

CDR3 DNA sequence: TGTGCCTGGAGTTGGACTCGAGGACAGCCCCAGCATTTT. Protein: CAWSWTRGQPQHF. The rearrangement uses TRBV30 and TRBJ1-5; no firm D call. CDR3 length equals 13 residues. The V end lost 2 bases, the J end lost 7 bases, and 12 bases lay between the germline ends. Looked up from germline, CDR1 is GTSNPN and CDR2 is SVGIG (reference sequence).

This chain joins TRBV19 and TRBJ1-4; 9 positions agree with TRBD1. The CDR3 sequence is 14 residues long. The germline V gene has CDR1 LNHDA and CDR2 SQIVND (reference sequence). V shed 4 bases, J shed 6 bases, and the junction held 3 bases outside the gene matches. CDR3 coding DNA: TGTGCCAGTAGTAACAGGGGGCTTGATGAAAAACTGTTTTTT. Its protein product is CASSNRGLDEKLFF.

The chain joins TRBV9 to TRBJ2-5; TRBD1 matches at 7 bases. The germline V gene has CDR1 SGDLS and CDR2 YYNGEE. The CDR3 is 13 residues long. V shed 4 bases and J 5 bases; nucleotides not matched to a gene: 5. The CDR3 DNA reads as TGTGCCAGCAGCCCCGGGACAGAGGAGACCCAGTACTTC. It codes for CASSPGTEETQYF.

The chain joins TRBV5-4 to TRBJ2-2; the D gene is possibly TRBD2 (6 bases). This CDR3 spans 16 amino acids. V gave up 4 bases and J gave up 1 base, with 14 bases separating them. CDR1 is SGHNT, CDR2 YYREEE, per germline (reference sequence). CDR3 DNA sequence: TGTGCCAGCAGCCCCCTTGGGCGGGGGAACACCGGGGAGCTGTTTTTT. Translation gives CASSPLGRGNTGELFF. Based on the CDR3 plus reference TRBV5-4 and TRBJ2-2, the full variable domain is ETGVTQSPTHLIKTRGQQVTLRCSSQSGHNTVSWYQQALGQGPQFIFQYYREEENGRGNFPPRFSGLQFPNYSSELNVNALELDDSALYLCASSPLGRGNTGELFFGEGSRLTVL.

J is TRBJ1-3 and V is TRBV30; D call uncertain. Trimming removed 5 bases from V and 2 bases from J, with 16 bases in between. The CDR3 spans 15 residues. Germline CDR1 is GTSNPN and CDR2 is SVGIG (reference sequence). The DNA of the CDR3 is TGTGCCTGGGGAACCTCTGGGAGGGCTGGAAACACCATATATTTT. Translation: CAWGTSGRAGNTIYF.

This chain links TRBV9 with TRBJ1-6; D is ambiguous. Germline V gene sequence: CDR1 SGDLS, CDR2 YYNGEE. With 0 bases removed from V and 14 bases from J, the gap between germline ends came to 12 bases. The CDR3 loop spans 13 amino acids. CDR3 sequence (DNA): TGTGCCAGCAGCGTAGGTGGAGGACGGACCCTCCACTTT. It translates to CASSVGGGRTLHF.

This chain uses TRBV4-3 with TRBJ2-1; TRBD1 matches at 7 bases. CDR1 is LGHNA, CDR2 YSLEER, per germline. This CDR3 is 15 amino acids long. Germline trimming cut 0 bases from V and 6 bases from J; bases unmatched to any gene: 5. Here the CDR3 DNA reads TGCGCCAGCAGCCAAGAAGATAACAGGGGCAATGAGCAGTTCTTC. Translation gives CASSQEDNRGNEQFF.

CDR3 residues: CASRNQDRNIYNSPLHF. DNA for the CDR3: TGTGCCAGCAGGAACCAGGACAGGAACATCTATAATTCACCCCTCCACTTT. The V gene is TRBV5-6, the J gene TRBJ1-6, with 7 bases aligning to TRBD1. CDR1 is SGHDT and CDR2 is YYEEEE in the germline V gene. CDR3 length equals 17 residues. J lost 3 bases, V lost 5 bases, and 11 bases had no gene match.

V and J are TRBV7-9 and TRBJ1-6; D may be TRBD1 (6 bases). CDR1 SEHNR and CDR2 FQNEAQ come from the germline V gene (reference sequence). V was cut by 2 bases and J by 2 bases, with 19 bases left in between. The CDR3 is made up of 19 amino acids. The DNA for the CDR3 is TGTGCCAGCAGCTTATCGTCAGGGGACCTGGGGCCCTATAATTCACCCCTCCACTTT. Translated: CASSLSSGDLGPYNSPLHF.

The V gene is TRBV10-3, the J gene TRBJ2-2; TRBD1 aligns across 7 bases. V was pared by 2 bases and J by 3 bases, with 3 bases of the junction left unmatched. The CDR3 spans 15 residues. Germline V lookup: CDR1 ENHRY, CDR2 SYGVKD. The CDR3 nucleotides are TGTGCCATCAGTGAGCCGGGACAGCACACCGGGGAGCTGTTTTTT. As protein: CAISEPGQHTGELFF.